This TCR beta chain was observed in a study of T cells in localized non-small cell lung cancer (dated by TCRdb to the early 2020s). With respect to the entire study: Comparing tumors with uninvolved tumor-adjacent lungs, the study looked at the T cell repertoires of 200 to 250 patients with early-stage NSCLC. The cohort was made up of around 250 treatment-naive NSCLC patients whose localized lung tumors had been resected. NSCLC patients had a mean age of approximately 70 years, and about 140 were male and over 85 female.

Broad study findings and their caveats: Uninvolved tumor-adjacent lung showed the highest T cell clonality, higher than tumor, which suggests more focused antigenic responses in the adjacent lung. A median of 57 of the top 100 tumor clones turned up in the paired uninvolved adjacent lung, and under 30 of those clones also ranked among the top 100 of that same adjacent lung. Higher T cell density in blood was associated with longer overall survival, whereas higher clonality in adjacent lung was associated with shorter survival. Because multi-region sequencing of the tumors was not done, intratumor heterogeneity could not be ruled out. Since the design was exploratory, TCR variables were selected using unadjusted p-values with no false-discovery rate correction.

A remark on this clone: The antigen it binds to is not known. Base-call qualities are not available, and no considerably larger clone is one nucleotide away.

At diagnosis, tumor, uninvolved tumor-adjacent lung and peripheral blood were collected and then preserved as a mix of FFPE and fresh-frozen material. For TCR repertoire profiling, the blood samples were analyzed as peripheral blood mononuclear cells. The immunoSEQ Assay was used to sequence TCR beta CDR3 regions from DNA. The study's own analysis went as follows. To compute T cell density, TCR beta template counts were normalized to usable DNA, which was estimated by amplifying housekeeping genes. Richness was estimated using the preseqR package, with extrapolation to 400,000 templates for PBMC samples and to 120,000 templates for tissue samples. Clonality was taken to be one minus Pielou's evenness. Tissue-enriched TCRs were identified by differential abundance testing using productive amino-acid clonotypes, minimum total count 5 and alpha 0.1. Repertoire overlap between compartments was quantified with the Jaccard Index and Morisita Overlap Index. GLIPH grouped TCR beta CDR3s together with public tetramer-defined viral CDR3s, and a viral motif had to include at least three viral sequences and also show V-gene enrichment. The immuneACCESS repertoire file appears here via TCRdb, limited to in-frame rearrangements. These files lack a portion of the clones; in checked studies, under half of the deficit traces to unresolved V genes, and the cause of the others is not known. V and J calls and clone size are as listed in that table; D and trimming were resolved from the DNA. The table for this sample lists around 41,000 clones; about 83% of them were counted only once. Roughly 7.5% of the sample goes to the ten largest clones.

Sample: PBMCs, taken before any cancer treatment. The clonotype was recovered from a man aged 40-75 years with stage II lung adenocarcinoma.

The nucleotides are TGTGCCAGCAGTTACGGGACAGGAAATGAAAAACTGTTTTTT. This gives the protein CASSYGTGNEKLFF. The sequence is built from TRBV6-5 and TRBJ1-4, with TRBD1 identical over 8 junction bases. Trimming accounts for 2 bases at V and 5 bases at J, while the number of junction bases matched to no gene is 1. From cysteine to phenylalanine, the CDR3 is 14 amino acids long. Only the CDR3 DNA stays, 42 bases, in frame from base 1. The germline V gene yields MNHEY for CDR1 and SVGAGI for CDR2.